A selection of T cell receptor beta chains follows, all from one sample in a study of Ad26.COV2.S vaccination and SARS-CoV-2 variants. Profiled with immunoSEQ multiplex PCR; TCRdb holds only in-frame clones, not every one. The data contain some 480,000 clones, 87% of them singletons. The starting material was peripheral blood, obtained in a trial of Ad26.COV2.S vaccine versus placebo. The receptors were sampled from a person aged 18-60 years who received the Ad26.COV2.S COVID-19 vaccine or a placebo. Both conserved end residues are trimmed from each CDR3. Clone size is shown for a subset of rows, as once, few, many or a class of expanded clone.

V	length	size	J	CDR3
TRBV24-1	11	.	TRBJ2-5	ATGAGARETQY
TRBV28	10	once	TRBJ1-5	ATALSNQPQH
TRBV5-4	11	.	TRBJ2-7	ASSLDGRVEQY
TRBV7-8	14	.	TRBJ2-2	ASSILTGALTGELF
TRBV5-4	11	.	TRBJ2-7	ASSLPSSYEQY
TRBV30	9	.	TRBJ1-6	AWSVGSGLV
TRBV6-2/TRBV6-3	14	.	TRBJ2-7	ASSQGEYGQGYEQY
TRBV28	13	.	TRBJ2-1	ASSLSGRAKNEQF
TRBV7-8	12	once	TRBJ2-2	ASSLAPYPGELF
TRBV7-3	13	.	TRBJ2-3	ASSWTGGPTDTQY
TRBV19	11	.	TRBJ1-2	ASSIPGHYGYT
TRBV5-8	14	.	TRBJ1-4	ASSLPGTADNEKLF
TRBV19	12	.	TRBJ2-2	ASSLLAGTGELF
TRBV3-1/TRBV3-2	11	.	TRBJ1-2	ASSQGPAGPIT
TRBV7-3	14	.	TRBJ2-1	ASSLRRTGVSNEQF
TRBV3-1/TRBV3-2	16	.	TRBJ2-2	ASSRRPEAGANTGELF
TRBV28	13	.	TRBJ2-5	ASSFAFMRAETQY
TRBV5-8	10	.	TRBJ2-7	ASSLGVYEQY
TRBV19	11	.	TRBJ2-7	ASSTPGESEQY
TRBV21-1	14	.	TRBJ2-7	ASSKATSGTTYEQY
TRBV5-4	13	few	TRBJ1-2	ASSQPRTDNYGYT
TRBV6-2/TRBV6-3	15	few	TRBJ2-2	ASSSRTGGTINGELF
TRBV19	14	.	TRBJ2-1	ASSRGTSGKYNEQF
TRBV24-1	13	.	TRBJ1-2	ATSDTQGRHYGYT
TRBV18	13	.	TRBJ2-3	ASSPGQGYGDTQY
TRBV5-6	12	few	TRBJ2-2	ASSNIGTAGELF
TRBV5-1	11	.	TRBJ2-1	ASSPGQENEQF
TRBV7-8	11	.	TRBJ1-3	ASSLGGVSTIY
TRBV27	11	once	TRBJ2-1	ASTPSPFEEQF
TRBV7-8	11	.	TRBJ1-1	ASSPGRGTEAF
TRBV12-3/TRBV12-4	9	.	TRBJ2-5	ASRNTETQY
TRBV7-9	12	.	TRBJ2-7	ASSPSAVNYEQY
TRBV5-1	12	.	TRBJ2-7	ASSLAGTAYEQY
TRBV5-1	13	.	TRBJ2-1	ASSLVAASYNEQF
TRBV28	14	.	TRBJ2-1	ASSLPSGRNRNEQF
TRBV5-8	13	.	TRBJ2-7	ASSPTGTIAYEQY
TRBV29-1	12	.	TRBJ2-1	SVEPSGTYNEQF
TRBV6-5	11	.	TRBJ1-5	ASGRTSNQPQH